These 24 T cell receptor beta chains came from one sample sequenced in a study of T cell changes during pregnancy in multiple sclerosis. The data were produced by immunoSEQ multiplex PCR, yet TCRdb's version contains in-frame clones alone and is incomplete. The table has fewer than 50,000 clones, 94% seen once. The material sequenced was CD8+ T cells from peripheral blood mononuclear cells, taken before pregnancy. The receptor set was obtained from a female donor with multiple sclerosis, enrolled in a pregnancy study.

The CDR3 region is CASSIGGGSKNIQYF. CDR3 DNA: TGTGCCAGTAGTATAGGGGGGGGATCCAAAAACATTCAGTACTTC. The rearrangement joins TRBV19 to TRBJ2-4, with TRBD2 matching 7 bases. There are 15 residues in the CDR3. Germline values: CDR1 LNHDA, CDR2 SQIVND (reference sequence). V was clipped by 1 base and J by 2 bases; unmatched bases: 2.

The V and J genes are TRBV5-1 and TRBJ2-7; 13 bases map to TRBD2. Germline V gene sequence: CDR1 SGHRS, CDR2 YFSETQ. J lost 0 bases, V lost 2 bases, and 11 bases had no gene match. The CDR3 has 19 amino acids. In DNA form, the CDR3 reads TGCGCCAGCAGCTTCCCCGGACTAGCGGGAGTCGGGAGCTCCTACGAGCAGTACTTC. Amino acid sequence: CASSFPGLAGVGSSYEQYF.

The chain combines TRBV7-9 with TRBJ1-5; the D gene is possibly TRBD1 (6 bases). Germline CDR1 and CDR2: SEHNR and FQNEAQ (reference sequence). The CDR3 spans 13 residues. V gave up 5 bases and J gave up 5 bases, with 10 bases separating them. The CDR3 DNA is TGTGCCAGCAGCGAGGGGGTGGATCAGCCCCAGCATTTT. Translating gives CASSEGVDQPQHF.

V and J are TRBV27 and TRBJ2-1; 9 nucleotides line up with TRBD1. The CDR3 is 14 residues long. Germline loops: CDR1 MNHEY, CDR2 SMNVEV (reference sequence). J was trimmed by 9 bases and V by 5 bases; bases with no gene match: 8. In DNA, the CDR3 is TGTGCCAGCAGTCAGACCGGGACAGGGTCTGAGCAGTTCTTC. Amino acid sequence: CASSQTGTGSEQFF.

The chain uses TRBV2 and TRBJ2-5; 7 nucleotides align to TRBD1. Losses at the gene ends were 4 bases for V and 9 bases for J; bases not matched to a gene: 14. The length of the CDR3 is 15 residues. Germline-derived CDR1 and CDR2 are SNHLY and FYNNEI. CDR3 residues: CASSVRQGAKEAQYF. Written as DNA, the CDR3 is TGTGCCAGCAGTGTAAGACAGGGAGCCAAGGAGGCCCAGTACTTC.

This chain connects TRBV19 to TRBJ2-2; 8 bases are a match to TRBD2. The CDR3 contains 15 residues. Germline loops: CDR1 LNHDA, CDR2 SQIVND (reference sequence). Trimming removed 1 base from V and 7 bases from J; junction bases left unmatched: 5. In DNA form, the CDR3 reads TGTGCCAGTAGTATAGTCGGGAGGGGTAGCGGGGAGCTGTTTTTT. It encodes CASSIVGRGSGELFF.

This chain uses TRBV19 with TRBJ1-1; D gene uncertain. This CDR3 is 12 amino acids long. Germline CDR1 and CDR2: LNHDA and SQIVND (reference sequence). V gave up 0 bases and J gave up 6 bases, with 5 bases separating them. The CDR3 DNA reads as TGTGCCAGTAGTATAGATGGAGCTGAAGCTTTCTTT. Protein sequence: CASSIDGAEAFF.

The gene calls are TRBV9 and TRBJ2-7; 7 positions match TRBD1. The CDR3 sequence is 13 residues long. Trimming at V came to 4 bases and at J to 5 bases, leaving 6 bases not matched to a gene. Germline CDR1 reads SGDLS; CDR2 reads YYNGEE. The CDR3 DNA is TGTGCCAGCAGCCCCCGGACAGGCAACGAGCAGTACTTC. This sequence encodes CASSPRTGNEQYF.

This rearrangement joins TRBV6-5 to TRBJ2-7; 7 nucleotides line up with TRBD2. CDR1 and CDR2 (germline): MNHEY, SVGAGI. This CDR3 has 14 residues. Trimming took 9 bases from V and 0 from J; bases not matched to a gene: 8. CDR3 DNA sequence: TGTGCCAGTCTTCCCCAGCGGGACTCCTACGAGCAGTACTTC. This encodes CASLPQRDSYEQYF.

The V gene is TRBV7-9, the J gene TRBJ1-4, with D tentatively TRBD1 (5 bases). The germline CDR1 and CDR2 sequences are SEHNR and FQNEAQ (reference sequence). CDR3 length: 14 residues. Trimming took off 1 base at V and 7 bases at J, with 10 bases between the two ends. The CDR3 protein is CASSLGGWREKLFF. The DNA of the CDR3 is TGTGCCAGCAGCTTAGGGGGCTGGCGTGAAAAACTGTTTTTT.

In this sample, this clone turned up a few times. The rearrangement links TRBV30 to TRBJ1-1; the match to TRBD1 covers 8 bases. This CDR3 is built from 12 residues. Germline CDR1 GTSNPN, CDR2 SVGIG (reference sequence). J gave up 7 bases and V 7 bases, and 8 bases lay outside the gene matches. CDR3 DNA sequence: TGTGCCTCGGACAGGGCCCAGGATGAAGCTTTCTTT. Its translation: CASDRAQDEAFF.

V is TRBV4-1 and J is TRBJ2-1; D ambiguous. V lost 2 bases, J lost 9 bases, and 8 bases lay in between. Germline V lookup: CDR1 MGHRA, CDR2 YSYEKL. This CDR3 comprises 12 residues. CDR3: CASSQRAAEQFF. The CDR3 bases are TGCGCCAGCAGCCAACGAGCTGCTGAGCAGTTCTTC.

The chain is built from TRBV7-6 and TRBJ1-2; 7 nucleotides line up with TRBD1. The length of the CDR3 is 17 residues. Germline CDR1 is SGHVS and CDR2 is FNYEAQ. The junction had 11 bases not matched to a gene; V was cut back by 2 bases and J by 2 bases. CDR3 residues: CASSLYTGTDPNYGYTF. DNA of the CDR3: TGTGCCAGCAGCTTATACACCGGGACAGATCCCAACTATGGCTACACCTTC.

Written as DNA, the CDR3 is TGTGCCAGCAGCACTCGGACAGTGAACACTGAAGCTTTCTTT. It translates to CASSTRTVNTEAFF. The chain joins TRBV5-4 to TRBJ1-1; D possibly corresponds to TRBD1 (6 bases). The CDR3 length is 14 residues. V was shortened by 4 bases and J by 0 bases, with 10 bases between the two germline ends. From germline, CDR1 is SGHNT and CDR2 YYREEE (reference sequence). Filled out from reference TRBV5-4 and TRBJ1-1, the complete variable domain reads ETGVTQSPTHLIKTRGQQVTLRCSSQSGHNTVSWYQQALGQGPQFIFQYYREEENGRGNFPPRFSGLQFPNYSSELNVNALELDDSALYLCASSTRTVNTEAFFGQGTRLTVV.

The genes are TRBV19 and TRBJ2-1, with 7 bases lining up with TRBD2. After removal of 5 bases from V and 8 bases from J, the junction contained 12 bases not matched to a gene. Germline CDR1 LNHDA, CDR2 SQIVND (reference sequence). This CDR3 is 15 amino acids long. The CDR3 sequence is CASSQAGPPLHEQFF. CDR3 in DNA: TGTGCCAGTAGTCAAGCGGGGCCCCCCCTCCATGAGCAGTTCTTC. The full variable domain, rest sourced from reference TRBV19 and TRBJ2-1, is DGGITQSPKYLFRKEGQNVTLSCEQNLNHDAMYWYRQDPGQGLRLIYYSQIVNDFQKGDIAEGYSVSREKKESFPLTVTSAQKNPTAFYLCASSQAGPPLHEQFFGPGTRLTVL.

In its sample, this clone was seen a few times. J is TRBJ1-1 and V is TRBV7-6; D perhaps matches TRBD1 (5 bases). The CDR3 has 15 residues. CDR1 is SGHVS and CDR2 is FNYEAQ in the germline V gene. The V gene lost 7 bases and the J gene lost 5 bases, with 20 bases spanning the gap. The CDR3 sequence is CASTLGEGWGTEAFF. The CDR3 region has the DNA TGTGCCAGCACCCTAGGGGAGGGATGGGGGACTGAAGCTTTCTTT. The full variable domain, with the rest looked up from reference TRBV7-6 and TRBJ1-1, is GAGVSQSPRYKVTKRGQDVALRCDPISGHVSLYWYRQALGQGPEFLTYFNYEAQQDKSGLPNDRFSAERPEGSISTLTIQRTEQRDSAMYRCASTLGEGWGTEAFFGQGTRLTVV.

The CDR3 region is CASSFLGLAGAKETQYF. The CDR3 DNA reads TGTGCCAGCAGTTTTCTGGGGCTAGCGGGAGCCAAAGAGACCCAGTACTTC. J is TRBJ2-5 and V is TRBV27; 10 bases line up with TRBD2. J gave up 3 bases and V 3 bases, and 10 bases lay outside the gene matches. This CDR3 contains 17 residues. In germline, CDR1 is MNHEY, CDR2 SMNVEV (reference sequence).

The V gene is TRBV6-1, the J gene TRBJ2-7; 10 bases line up with TRBD1. The length of the CDR3 is 12 residues. V lost 11 bases and J lost 4; bases outside the gene matches: 5. From germline, CDR1 is MNHNS and CDR2 SASEGT. The CDR3 nucleotides read TGTGCCGGACAGGGGGACCATTACGAGCAGTACTTC. It yields the protein CAGQGDHYEQYF.

J is TRBJ2-3 and V is TRBV9, with D unresolved. The CDR3 runs to 12 residues. CDR1 is SGDLS and CDR2 is YYNGEE in the germline V gene. V was shortened by 0 bases and J by 4 bases, with 3 bases between the two germline ends. DNA of the CDR3: TGTGCCAGCAGCGTAGCTCCAGATACGCAGTATTTT. Protein sequence: CASSVAPDTQYF.

The chain is built from TRBV5-6 and TRBJ2-5; 11 bases fit TRBD2. After removal of 4 bases from V and 0 bases from J, the junction contained 2 bases not matched to a gene. CDR3 size: 15 residues. Germline V gene lookup returns CDR1 SGHDT and CDR2 YYEEEE. The DNA of the CDR3 is TGTGCCAGCAGCCCACTAGCGGGGGACCAAGAGACCCAGTACTTC. Amino acid sequence: CASSPLAGDQETQYF.

V and J are TRBV13 and TRBJ1-5, with 7 nucleotides matching TRBD1. Germline-derived CDR1 and CDR2 are PRHDT and FYEKMQ (reference sequence). The ends lost 5 bases at V and 6 bases at J; junction bases unmatched: 7. CDR3 size: 14 residues. The CDR3 nucleotides read TGTGCCAGCAGCCCCAGGGGGGCACCTCAGCCCCAGCATTTT. Its protein product is CASSPRGAPQPQHF.

V and J are TRBV4-3 and TRBJ2-3, with 8 bases matching TRBD2. Germline-derived CDR1 and CDR2 are LGHNA and YSLEER. The CDR3 loop spans 16 amino acids. V was clipped by 0 bases and J by 3 bases; unmatched bases: 5. CDR3 protein: CASSQDLPGGTDTQYF. In DNA form, the CDR3 reads TGCGCCAGCAGCCAAGATTTACCGGGAGGGACAGATACGCAGTATTTT.

The CDR3 here is CASSEGDTDTQYF. CDR3 in DNA: TGTGCCAGCAGCGAGGGGGACACAGATACGCAGTATTTT. V gene TRBV9 combines with J gene TRBJ2-3, with a weak D call TRBD1 (6 bases). V was shortened by 3 bases and J by 2 bases, with 7 bases between the two germline ends. From germline, CDR1 is SGDLS and CDR2 YYNGEE. The CDR3 has 13 amino acids.

The rearrangement links TRBV27 to TRBJ2-1; 10 bases match TRBD2. The trim removed 5 bases at V and 6 bases at J, leaving 13 bases unmatched. This CDR3 region has 17 residues. Looked up from germline, CDR1 is MNHEY and CDR2 is SMNVEV (reference sequence). The CDR3 loop is CASSGSASGRLVNEQFF. For the CDR3, the DNA is TGTGCCAGCAGTGGAAGCGCTAGCGGGAGACTTGTCAATGAGCAGTTCTTC.